These 13 T cell receptor beta chains were sequenced from one sample in a study of early T cells in non-severe SARS-CoV-2 infection. TCRdb processed the 5' RACE reads anew with MiXCR; each CDR3 protein has one entry. The sample shows tens of thousands of distinct CDR3 sequences, approximately 11% of them seen only once. Sequenced material: whole blood. The receptors stem from an adult who was a healthcare worker with PCR-confirmed SARS-CoV-2 infection or an uninfected control (not recorded which).

This clonotype has only a few counts. This sequence joins TRBV30 and TRBJ1-3; D remains ambiguous. This CDR3 region has 12 residues. The V gene lost 5 bases and the J gene lost 4 bases, with 9 bases spanning the gap. Germline V gives CDR1 GTSNPN, CDR2 SVGIG (reference sequence). CDR3 protein: CAWGPTGNTIYF. The CDR3 DNA is TGTGCCTGGGGACCGACAGGAAACACCATATATTTT.

This clonotype was counted a few times. The chain combines TRBV28 with TRBJ2-5, with D possibly matching TRBD1 (6 bases). The CDR3 has 13 residues. V was shortened by 6 bases and J by 5 bases, with 13 bases between the two germline ends. CDR1 MDHEN and CDR2 SYDVKM come from the germline V gene. CDR3 sequence reads: CASSDRFLETQYF. CDR3 bases: TGTGCCAGCAGCGACAGGTTCTTGGAGACCCAGTACTTC.

This clonotype came up a few times. The chain employs TRBV18 and TRBJ2-4; no clear D. The CDR3 consists of 13 residues. Germline V gene sequence: CDR1 KGHSH, CDR2 LQKENI. Trimming left V 5 bases short and J 5 bases short, with 10 bases between. In DNA, the CDR3 is TGTGCCAGCTCAAGGTTAGGAGAAAACATTCAGTACTTC. It encodes CASSRLGENIQYF.

This clonotype was observed a few times. This chain uses TRBV20-1 with TRBJ2-1, with unresolved D. The V gene lost 1 base and the J gene lost 4 bases, with 17 bases spanning the gap. Germline-derived CDR1 and CDR2 are DFQATT and SNEGSKA (reference sequence). CDR3 length: 16 amino acids. The CDR3 bases are TGCAGTGCTAGAGGATGGGGTAGTCCCTTTTACAATGAGCAGTTCTTC. Its protein product is CSARGWGSPFYNEQFF.

This clonotype came up many times. The chain links TRBV28 to TRBJ2-1; no clear D. This CDR3 region has 14 residues. From germline, CDR1 is MDHEN and CDR2 SYDVKM. The V end was cut by 7 bases, the J end by 4 bases, with 14 bases between. CDR3 amino acids: CASTQGESYNEQFF. As DNA, the CDR3 is TGTGCCAGCACCCAAGGCGAGAGTTACAATGAGCAGTTCTTC.

This clonotype was detected only a few times. The genes are TRBV7-2 and TRBJ2-6; D not resolved. Trimming pared 2 bases from V and 0 bases from J, leaving 5 bases between. This CDR3 is built from 15 residues. Germline V gives CDR1 SGHTA, CDR2 FQGNSA. Written as DNA, the CDR3 is TGTGCCAGCAGCTTATGGGGCTCTGGGGCCAACGTCCTGACTTTC. Translating it yields CASSLWGSGANVLTF.

This clonotype has a handful of counts. The V call is TRBV3-1, the J call TRBJ2-7; possible D gene TRBD2, 5 bases. Germline V CDR1 and CDR2: LGHDT, YNNKEL (reference sequence). The CDR3 totals 14 residues. The V end was cut by 2 bases, the J end by 4 bases, with 12 bases between. The CDR3 DNA is TGTGCCAGCAGCCAAACGGGATTGAGGTACGAGCAGTACTTC. Translation: CASSQTGLRYEQYF.

The table lists this clonotype with many counts. CDR3 sequence reads: CASSVAGSYEQYF. The CDR3 region has the DNA TGTGCCAGCAGTGTTGCAGGATCCTACGAGCAGTACTTC. The chain is built from TRBV2 and TRBJ2-7; D gene unclear. Trimming removed 4 bases at V and 1 base at J, with 8 bases between. The CDR3 has 13 amino acids. Germline V gene sequence: CDR1 SNHLY, CDR2 FYNNEI.

This clonotype was recorded at least ten times. V gene TRBV7-9 combines with J gene TRBJ2-1; D is perhaps TRBD1 or TRBD2 (5 bases each). Germline V CDR1 and CDR2: SEHNR, FQNEAQ (reference sequence). Trimming shortened V by 4 bases and J by 7 bases, and 20 bases separated the two germline ends. This CDR3 contains 16 residues. The CDR3 DNA reads as TGTGCCAGCAGCTATTCCGGGGCGGGTAGATCAAATGAGCAGTTCTTC. Translating it yields CASSYSGAGRSNEQFF.

Ten or more counts support this clonotype. The junction differs from germline at one of its ends, possibly a read error. The CDR3 coding sequence is TGTGCCAGGAGCTTGGGGGGCGACAATGAGCAGTTCTTC. It is translated as CARSLGGDNEQFF. The gene calls are TRBV30 and TRBJ2-1, with D perhaps given as TRBD1 or TRBD2 (6 bases each). CDR1 is GTSNPN and CDR2 is SVGIG in the germline V gene (reference sequence). The CDR3 spans 13 residues. The full variable domain, with the rest looked up from reference TRBV30 and TRBJ2-1, is SQTIHQWPATLVQPVGSPLSLECTVEGTSNPNLYWYRQAAGRGLQLLFYSVGIGQISSEVPQNLSASRPQDRQFILSSKKLLLSDSGFYLCARSLGGDNEQFFGPGTRLTVL.

The CDR3 protein is CASSRDTSYEQYF. CDR3 DNA: TGTGCCAGCAGTCGGGACACCTCCTACGAGCAGTACTTC. The chain is built from TRBV28 and TRBJ2-7; D may be TRBD1 (6 bases). V was pared by 5 bases and J by 0 bases, with 8 bases between. This CDR3 is built from 13 residues. Per germline, CDR1 MDHEN and CDR2 SYDVKM.

This clonotype was detected a few times. CDR3 protein: CASSFPEQRQGEAFF. In DNA, the CDR3 is TGTGCCAGCAGCTTTCCAGAACAGCGACAGGGGGAAGCTTTCTTT. The rearrangement links TRBV7-9 to TRBJ1-1; 8 bases map to TRBD1. This CDR3 spans 15 amino acids. Per the germline V gene, CDR1 is SEHNR and CDR2 is FQNEAQ (reference sequence). V dropped 3 bases and J dropped 8; count of bases not matched to a gene: 11.

In this sample, this clonotype turned up many times. The chain employs TRBV28 and TRBJ1-5; D is perhaps TRBD1 (5 bases). Trimming removed 8 bases from V and 1 base from J, with 9 bases in between. Germline V gene sequence: CDR1 MDHEN, CDR2 SYDVKM. The CDR3 loop spans 13 amino acids. The CDR3 bases are TGTGCCAGCCAGGGTTGGAGCAATCAGCCCCAGCATTTT. It is translated as CASQGWSNQPQHF.